This paragraph reports one TCR beta chain. Ipilimumab, 1 mg/kg, started 14 to 28 days after autologous transplant. Patients got 3 mg/kg IV nivolumab weeks 1, 4, 7, 10, then biweekly through week 26. Some clones are missing from TCRdb's copy, which holds only in-frame ones; the method was immunoSEQ multiplex PCR. The top ten hold around 5.2% of the sample, which has some 25,000 clones, more than 70% seen once. This CDR3 is 17 amino acids long. Germline loops: CDR1 LNHDA, CDR2 SQIVND (reference sequence). The V gene lost 0 bases and the J gene lost 2 bases, with 14 bases spanning the gap. The sample is drawn from a study of ipilimumab plus nivolumab after autologous stem cell transplantation. Study summary: Typical patient got about 5 ipilimumab doses and about eight nivolumab doses (median). The DLBCL cohort had primary refractory and relapsed disease, with 18-month progression-free survival of approximately 87% and 28%.

The chain links TRBV19 to TRBJ1-5; D remains ambiguous. This clonotype was obtained from a male donor with diffuse large B-cell lymphoma. Here the sequenced sample was PBMCs, taken in a trial of ipilimumab plus nivolumab as post-transplant consolidation. CDR3 DNA sequence: TGTGCCAGTAGTATAGAAGGCTCAGGCGCCCGCAATCAGCCCCAGCATTTT. This translates into CASSIEGSGARNQPQHF.